This TCR beta chain was observed in a study of graft-versus-host responses after intestinal transplantation. Profiled with immunoSEQ multiplex PCR; TCRdb holds only in-frame clones, not every one. The sample holds about 77,000 clones, approximately 92% seen once. The CDR3 totals 16 residues. CDR1 is MGHRA, CDR2 YSYEKL, per germline. Germline trimming cut 7 bases from V and 1 base from J; bases unmatched to any gene: 7. Material: PBMCs, obtained 98 days after intestinal transplantation. The V gene is TRBV4-1, the J gene TRBJ2-3; TRBD2 agrees at 11 bases. This receptor was identified in a human patient who received an intestinal transplant, so some T cells may come from the graft donor. CDR3 nucleotides: TGCGCCAGCACCCTAGCGGGGGGTCCAGGCACAGATACGCAGTATTTT. Protein sequence: CASTLAGGPGTDTQYF.